This T cell receptor (beta chain) stems from a study of T cell responses to AZD1222 COVID-19 vaccine. Looking at the study overall: Second-dose recipients at about 4 or about 12 weeks were treated as one pooled group.

Regarding this clone: The antigen is unknown.

The study's findings and limits: It should be noted that donors were predominantly white British and more often female, and clonal diversity was possibly underestimated. No repertoire was sampled before or during the peak T cell response, only after it.

Produced via immunoSEQ multiplex PCR; TCRdb's table is partial and in-frame only. The sample consists of roughly 120,000 clones, approximately 90% of them appearing once. This TCR derives from an adult in good health. Sample: peripheral blood, taken on day 0 of AZD1222 vaccination.

The CDR3 is CASSQVNSEIGRGTEAFF. As DNA, the CDR3 is TGTGCCAGCAGCCAAGTCAACAGCGAGATAGGGAGGGGCACTGAAGCTTTCTTT. The rearrangement links TRBV4-2 to TRBJ1-1, with D maybe TRBD1 (5 bases). The V gene lost 1 base and the J gene lost 4 bases, with 22 bases spanning the gap. Per the germline V gene, CDR1 is LGHNA and CDR2 is YNFKEQ. The CDR3 length is 18 residues.